This T cell receptor (beta chain) was captured in a study of cytomegalovirus exposure and HLA in healthy donors. Overall study results and limits: Analysis was carried out at a later point, and it linked a missense DCLRE1C variant to TCR beta V- and J-gene trimming. In a later analysis, an Asian-associated ancestry cluster reportedly showed fewer N-insertions than the 666-donor mean. Later, an analysis found that common viral pathogens appeared to be linked with several of the most significant clusters.

This clone was picked up one time. Its antigen is currently unknown. V dropped 8 bases and J dropped 6 bases, with 14 bases sitting between them. CDR1 is SGHAT, CDR2 FQDESV, per germline (reference sequence). The CDR3 runs 12 residues. It was with 60 Vbeta and 13 Jbeta primers that the PCR ran. Data came from immunoSEQ multiplex PCR; TCRdb stores just in-frame clones and leaves some out. This sample has around 160,000 clones, with 65% to 85% found just once. The sequencing input was PBMCs. This receptor was obtained from a woman aged 18-29 years in good health and CMV-seronegative. The V gene is TRBV11-1, the J gene TRBJ2-7; no clear D gene. Here the CDR3 DNA reads TGTGCCAGCGGTGTACTTCCCGGCGAGCAGTACTTC. This gives the protein CASGVLPGEQYF.